The clone carrying this T cell receptor (beta chain) was counted between two and nine times. The antigen is unknown. This sample is drawn from a study of cytomegalovirus exposure and HLA in healthy donors. Study in general: A preliminary data release comprised 80 million to 95 million unique TCRs obtained from HLA-typed donors. Study conclusions and caveats: At a 0.05 false discovery rate, a later analysis found approximately 15,000 TCR beta sequences to be associated with HLA alleles. The presence/absence work took it that sequencing depth was about the same across donors.

CDR3 length: 15 amino acids. Losses at the gene ends were 1 base for V and 2 bases for J; bases not matched to a gene: 4. The germline gives CDR1 SEHNR, CDR2 FQNEAQ (reference sequence). The primer mix had 60 Vbeta and 13 Jbeta primers. Clones were read by immunoSEQ multiplex PCR, and TCRdb kept only the in-frame ones, dropping some. The sample carries approximately 220,000 clones, 76% recorded once. The source is a man younger than 30 in good health and CMV-seronegative. Sequencing used PBMCs. This rearrangement joins TRBV7-9 to TRBJ2-5; 7 bases are a match to TRBD2. CDR3 bases: TGTGCCAGCAGCTTAGTGGGAGGGGAGCAAGAGACCCAGTACTTC. This translates into CASSLVGGEQETQYF.